Presented here are 19 T cell receptor beta chains from one specimen sequenced in a study of CD8+ T cells in alopecia areata. RNA was extracted and reverse transcribed into cDNA as the sequencing template. The protocol was immunoSEQ multiplex PCR, while the TCRdb copy is restricted to in-frame clones and leaves out a portion. The sample contains about 18,000 clones, none of them singletons. The sorting of pooled cutaneous lymph node cells relied on CD4, CD8alpha, NKG2D, NKG2ACE and other markers. Sample: CD8+ T cells sorted from a lymph node. The receptors stem from a C3H/HeJ mouse with alopecia areata. The MHC haplotype of the strain is H2-k.

This clone has a count of ten or more. Germline and genes here are mouse. Read coverage stops 4 residues before the CDR3 terminus; the germline J gene supplies the remainder. The chain links TRBV31 to TRBJ2-1; D unresolved. Trimming removed 1 base from V and 3 bases from J, with 7 bases in between. The CDR3 length is 13 residues. CDR1 is GKSSPN and CDR2 is SITVG in the germline V gene. CDR3 sequence: CAWSQQSYAEQFF. The covered CDR3 bases are TGTGCCTGGAGTCAGCAGTCCTATGCT.

This clone was picked up a small number of times. Gene names are mouse gene names. The sequence runs out 4 residues before the end of the CDR3; the remainder is reconstructed from the germline J gene. The genes are TRBV13-2 and TRBJ2-5; D may be TRBD1 (5 bases). Germline V gives CDR1 NNHNN, CDR2 SYGAGS (reference sequence). V was clipped by 5 bases and J by 2 bases, with 9 bases between them. CDR3 length equals 13 residues. Incomplete CDR3 DNA: TGTGCCAGCGGGGACAAATCCCAAGAC. Protein product: CASGDKSQD. The whole CDR3 reads CASGDKSQDTQYF.

Remarks on this clone: Mouse gene names apply. The read is 4 residues too short to cover the CDR3 end, so that end is filled in from the germline J gene. The rearrangement joins TRBV19 to TRBJ2-3, with 9 bases aligning to TRBD2. Per germline, CDR1 FNHDT and CDR2 SITEND (reference sequence). There are 16 residues in the CDR3. V lost 0 bases and J lost 0; bases outside the gene matches: 2. CDR3 DNA (partial): TGTGCCAGCAGTATAGTTGGGGGGGCGAGTGCAGAA. Translating gives CASSIVGGASAE. From start to end, the CDR3 is CASSIVGGASAETLYF.

This clone was observed many times. Gene names denote mouse genes. Read data end 4 residues before the CDR3 end; the end is taken from the germline J gene. The chain recombines TRBV13-3 with TRBJ1-1; D may be TRBD1 (6 bases). Trimming left V 0 bases short and J 1 base short, with 7 bases between. Germline values: CDR1 NNHDY, CDR2 SYVADS. CDR3 length: 14 residues. The part of the CDR3 DNA that was read is TGTGCCAGCAGTGATGAGGACAGAAACACA. Its protein product is CASSDEDRNT. The entire CDR3 reads CASSDEDRNTEVFF.

This clone was seen a few times. Gene names and germline refer to mouse. The read finishes 4 residues shy of the CDR3 end, and the germline J gene is used to complete it. The chain links TRBV13-3 to TRBJ2-3, with TRBD2 matching 8 bases. The CDR3 runs to 14 residues. Germline V gives CDR1 NNHDY, CDR2 SYVADS. The V segment lost 2 bases and the J segment 3 bases; nucleotides outside the gene matches: 2. The CDR3 bases that were read are TGTGCCAGCAGTGAAAGACTGGGGGCAGAA. Translating it yields CASSERLGAE. The CDR3, in full, reads CASSERLGAETLYF.

This clone was counted between two and nine times. Any gene name here is a mouse gene name. The read terminates 4 residues before the CDR3 end, so the remaining end is supplied by the germline J gene. The V call is TRBV13-1, the J call TRBJ2-4, with a tentative D call TRBD1 (6 bases). The CDR3 contains 15 residues. With 0 bases removed from V and 0 bases from J, the gap between germline ends came to 8 bases. Germline V gene lookup returns CDR1 NSHNY and CDR2 SYGAGN. CDR3 amino acids: CASSDGTASQNTLYF. The sequenced CDR3 bases are TGTGCCAGCAGTGATGGGACAGCTAGTCAAAAC.

This clone was counted between two and nine times. These gene names are mouse names. The sequenced fragment ends 4 residues before the CDR3 boundary, so the rest is inferred from the germline J gene. This rearrangement joins TRBV31 to TRBJ2-1; D assignment may be TRBD1 or TRBD2 (5 bases each). The germline CDR1 and CDR2 sequences are GKSSPN and SITVG. The CDR3 has 14 residues. Between the trimmed V and J ends, which lost 0 bases and 0 bases, there was a span of 6 bases. CDR3 protein: CAWSLGDNYAEQFF. The part of the CDR3 DNA that was read is TGTGCCTGGAGTCTGGGGGATAACTATGCT.

This clone was seen repeatedly, ten times or more. Gene names are the mouse ones. The missing CDR3 end, 4 residues past where the read stops, is filled in from the germline J gene. The chain has TRBV19 and TRBJ2-5, with 7 bases identical to TRBD2. CDR1 is FNHDT, CDR2 SITEND, per germline (reference sequence). CDR3 length equals 15 residues. The junction had 5 bases not matched to a gene; V was cut back by 2 bases and J by 2 bases. The CDR3 spells CASSIAGGVQDTQYF. The part of the CDR3 DNA that was read is TGTGCCAGCAGTATTGCTGGGGGAGTCCAAGAC.

This clone has only a few counts. Gene names follow the mouse nomenclature. Partial CDR3 DNA: TGTGCCAGCAGTCTGACTGGGGGTAGTGCAGAA. It codes for CASSLTGGSAE. The entire CDR3 reads CASSLTGGSAETLYF. The chain uses TRBV13-3 and TRBJ2-3, with 9 nucleotides matching TRBD2. The read stops 4 residues short of the end of the CDR3; the missing end is completed from the germline J gene. V lost 4 bases, J lost 0 bases, and 3 bases stayed unmatched. This CDR3 region has 15 residues. From germline, CDR1 is NNHDY and CDR2 SYVADS.

Concerning this clone itself: The gene symbols are mouse symbols. The CDR3 bases that were read are TGTGCCAGCGGTGATACAAATGCT. Translated: CASGDTNA. The whole CDR3 sequence reads CASGDTNAEQFF. The chain links TRBV13-2 to TRBJ2-1, with no clear D. The CDR3 end lies 4 residues beyond the end of the read and is filled in from the germline J gene. Germline V CDR1 and CDR2: NNHNN, SYGAGS (reference sequence). With 1 base removed from V and 5 bases from J, the gap between germline ends came to 4 bases. The CDR3 covers 12 residues.

Many counts were recorded for this clone. These gene names are mouse names. The read comes to an end 4 residues before the CDR3 does, leaving the germline J gene to fill in the end. This chain joins TRBV19 and TRBJ2-5; a weak D match, TRBD2 (5 bases). Germline lookup yields CDR1 FNHDT and CDR2 SITEND (reference sequence). This CDR3 spans 13 amino acids. CDR3 bases read: TGTGCCAGCAGTATAGTTGGGGAAGAC. This sequence encodes CASSIVGED. In full, the CDR3 is CASSIVGEDTQYF.

This clone appeared a few times. TCRdb's protein does not match the DNA translation at residue 11; the protein provided is translated from the DNA. All gene names here are mouse names. The CDR3 here is CTCSATGKDSPLYF. Partial CDR3 DNA: TGCACCTGCAGTGCGACAGGGAAGGATTCGCCC. The genes are TRBV1 and TRBJ1-6; 7 nucleotides match TRBD1. Sequencing ends 3 residues short of the CDR3 end; the germline J gene provides the rest. TRBJ1-6 is reported as an ORF; its role is uncertain. V dropped 3 bases and J dropped 8; count of bases not matched to a gene: 4. Germline lookup yields CDR1 NSQYPW and CDR2 LRSPGD (reference sequence). This CDR3 has 14 residues.

At least ten counts were recorded for this clone. Gene names denote mouse genes. The read finishes 4 residues shy of the CDR3 end, and the germline J gene is used to complete it. The chain links TRBV13-3 to TRBJ2-7; D is possibly TRBD1 (6 bases). The V end lost 3 bases, the J end lost 3 bases, and 10 bases lay between the germline ends. The CDR3 length is 13 residues. Germline V gene data show CDR1 as NNHDY and CDR2 as SYVADS. Partial CDR3 DNA: TGTGCCAGCAGTGTTGGGACAATCTAT. This gives the protein CASSVGTIY. The full-length CDR3 reads as CASSVGTIYEQYF.

Ten or more counts support this clone. The listed genes are named as in mouse. Read data end 4 residues before the CDR3 end; the end is taken from the germline J gene. This rearrangement joins TRBV13-3 to TRBJ1-4; perhaps TRBD1 as D (5 bases). The CDR3 sequence is 14 residues long. In germline, CDR1 is NNHDY, CDR2 SYVADS. The CDR3: CASSDPGSSERLFF. CDR3 bases read: TGTGCCAGCAGTGATCCAGGGTCGAGCGAA.

Turning to this clone: Gene names follow the mouse nomenclature. The read gets to within 4 residues of the CDR3 end, and the germline J gene fills in the rest. V usage is TRBV1 and J usage is TRBJ2-7; 9 nucleotides agree with TRBD1. Germline values: CDR1 NSQYPW, CDR2 LRSPGD (reference sequence). This CDR3 is 15 amino acids long. After removal of 2 bases from V and 0 bases from J, the junction contained 2 bases not matched to a gene. CDR3 DNA (partial): TGCACCTGCAGTGCATCACAGGGGGCCTCCTAT. Encoded protein: CTCSASQGASY. The whole CDR3 sequence reads CTCSASQGASYEQYF.

There are a few counts of this clone. Gene names denote mouse genes. Read sequence stops 4 residues before the CDR3 end, and the germline J gene provides the missing end. V is TRBV19 and J is TRBJ2-1; D possibly corresponds to TRBD1 (5 bases). Germline CDR1 FNHDT, CDR2 SITEND (reference sequence). The length of the CDR3 is 14 residues. CDR3 protein: CASSITRAGAEQFF. CDR3 bases read: TGTGCCAGCAGTATAACCAGGGCCGGGGCT.

Worth noting for this clone: Germline and genes here are mouse. The read is 4 residues too short to cover the CDR3 end, so that end is filled in from the germline J gene. This chain joins TRBV12-2 and TRBJ2-1, with 9 nucleotides matching TRBD2. The CDR3 runs 15 residues. V dropped 0 bases and J dropped 3; count of bases not matched to a gene: 2. CDR1 is SGHLS, CDR2 HYDKME, per germline. The part of the CDR3 DNA that was read is TGTGCCAGCTCTCTCTTGGGGGGGCTCTATGCT. It specifies CASSLLGGLYA. The whole CDR3 sequence is CASSLLGGLYAEQFF.

This clone was detected only a few times. Gene labels here are mouse ones. Sequencing ends 4 residues short of the CDR3 end; the germline J gene provides the rest. V usage is TRBV31 and J usage is TRBJ1-1; the D gene is possibly TRBD1 (6 bases). The CDR3 length is 14 residues. The V end was cut by 0 bases, the J end by 3 bases, with 11 bases between. Germline V gives CDR1 GKSSPN, CDR2 SITVG. The DNA read from the CDR3 is TGTGCCTGGAGTCTAAACAGGGAACACACA. It specifies CAWSLNREHT. The complete CDR3 reads CAWSLNREHTEVFF.

Relative to its sample, this clone is medium-sized. Gene names and germline match the mouse. The CDR3 end falls 4 residues outside the read, so it is completed with the germline J gene. The V call is TRBV13-3, the J call TRBJ2-3; 11 bases match TRBD2. The CDR3 extends over 17 amino acids. After removal of 1 base from V and 3 bases from J, the junction contained 7 bases not matched to a gene. Per the germline V gene, CDR1 is NNHDY and CDR2 is SYVADS. CDR3 in amino acids: CASSDNWGGERAETLYF. The sequenced part of the CDR3 DNA is TGTGCCAGCAGTGATAACTGGGGGGGCGAAAGGGCAGAA.